Below, one T cell receptor (beta chain) is given with its context. The antigen is undetermined. The data were taken from a study of post-analysis software for immune sequencing data. The study, taken as a whole, reports: The F measure placed samples prepared in the same batch into strongly shared clusters. About 5 TRBV segments (TRBV5-6, TRBV5-1 and TRBV20-1 among them) occurred more frequently in patients than in controls.

The CDR3 has 11 residues. CDR1 is MNHEY, CDR2 SMNVEV, per germline (reference sequence). Trimming stripped 8 bases from V and 5 bases from J, with 9 bases between. cDNA libraries of TCR beta carried unique molecular identifiers. T cells numbering about 0.85 to 11 million gave rise to 400,000 to 550,000 cDNA molecules. TCRdb analysed the PCR reads with MiXCR anew, one entry per CDR3 protein. The table lists some 690,000 distinct CDR3 sequences, about 27% of them singletons. This clonotype originated in a girl between 10 and 17 years old with multiple sclerosis. The specimen sequenced was blood. The V call is TRBV27, the J call TRBJ1-2, with unresolved D. As DNA, the CDR3 is TGTGCCAGCGGTCACCCTTATGGCTACACCTTC. It yields the protein CASGHPYGYTF.